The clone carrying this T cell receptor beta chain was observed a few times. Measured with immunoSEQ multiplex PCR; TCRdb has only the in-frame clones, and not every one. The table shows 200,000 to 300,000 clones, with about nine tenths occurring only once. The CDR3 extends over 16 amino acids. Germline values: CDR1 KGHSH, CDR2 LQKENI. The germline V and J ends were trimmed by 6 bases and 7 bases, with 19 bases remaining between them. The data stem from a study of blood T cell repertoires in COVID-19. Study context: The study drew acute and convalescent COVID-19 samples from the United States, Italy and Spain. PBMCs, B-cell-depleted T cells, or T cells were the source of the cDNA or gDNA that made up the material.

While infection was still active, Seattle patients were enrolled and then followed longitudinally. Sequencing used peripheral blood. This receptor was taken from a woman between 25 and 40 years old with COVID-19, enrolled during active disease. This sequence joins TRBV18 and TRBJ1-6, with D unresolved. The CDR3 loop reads CASSLGHPRENSPLHF. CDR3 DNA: TGTGCCAGCTCCCTAGGCCACCCGAGAGAAAATTCACCCCTCCACTTT.